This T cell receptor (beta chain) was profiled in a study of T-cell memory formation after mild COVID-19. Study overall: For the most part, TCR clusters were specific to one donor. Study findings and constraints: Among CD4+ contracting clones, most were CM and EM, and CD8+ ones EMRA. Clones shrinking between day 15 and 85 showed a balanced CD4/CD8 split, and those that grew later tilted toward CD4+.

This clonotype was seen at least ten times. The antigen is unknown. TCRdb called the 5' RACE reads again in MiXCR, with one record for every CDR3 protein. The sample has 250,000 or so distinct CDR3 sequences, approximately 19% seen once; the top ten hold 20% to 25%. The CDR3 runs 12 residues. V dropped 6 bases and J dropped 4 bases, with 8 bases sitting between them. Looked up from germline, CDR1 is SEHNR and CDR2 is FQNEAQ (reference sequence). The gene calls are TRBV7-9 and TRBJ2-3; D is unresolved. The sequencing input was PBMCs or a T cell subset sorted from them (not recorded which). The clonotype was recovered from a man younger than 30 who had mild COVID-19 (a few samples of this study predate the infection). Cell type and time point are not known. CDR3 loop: CASSPTADTQYF. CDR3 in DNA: TGTGCCAGCAGTCCTACAGCAGATACGCAGTATTTT.